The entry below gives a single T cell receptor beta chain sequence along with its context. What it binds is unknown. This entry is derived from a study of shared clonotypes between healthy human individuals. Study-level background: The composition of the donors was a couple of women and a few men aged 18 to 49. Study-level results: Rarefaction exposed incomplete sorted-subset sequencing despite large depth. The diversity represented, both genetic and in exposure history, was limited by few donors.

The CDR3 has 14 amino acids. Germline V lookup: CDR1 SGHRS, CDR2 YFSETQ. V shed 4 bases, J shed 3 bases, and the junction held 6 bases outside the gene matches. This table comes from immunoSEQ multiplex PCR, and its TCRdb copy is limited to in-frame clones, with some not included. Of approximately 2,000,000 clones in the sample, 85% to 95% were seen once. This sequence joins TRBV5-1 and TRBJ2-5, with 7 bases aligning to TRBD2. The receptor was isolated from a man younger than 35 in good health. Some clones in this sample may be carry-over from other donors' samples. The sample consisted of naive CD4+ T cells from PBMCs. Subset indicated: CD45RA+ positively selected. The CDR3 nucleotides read TGCGCCAGCAGCGGACCAGCGGGAAAAGAGACCCAGTACTTC. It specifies CASSGPAGKETQYF.